This TCR beta chain was observed in a study of cytomegalovirus exposure and HLA in healthy donors. CDR1 and CDR2 (germline): MGHDK, SYGVNS. Losses at the gene ends were 6 bases for V and 1 base for J; bases not matched to a gene: 5. The length of the CDR3 is 14 residues. The primer mix had 60 Vbeta and 13 Jbeta primers. TCRdb keeps only in-frame clones here, not all; method: immunoSEQ multiplex PCR. The sample has about 130,000 clones; 70% to 80% are singletons. This clone was detected once. Sample: PBMCs. The V and J genes are TRBV25-1 and TRBJ1-1; 7 bases line up with TRBD1. This TCR came from a woman in her sixties or seventies in good health and CMV-seropositive. CDR3 DNA: TGTGCCAGCAGAGAGGGACAGACGAACACTGAAGCTTTCTTT. It encodes CASREGQTNTEAFF.